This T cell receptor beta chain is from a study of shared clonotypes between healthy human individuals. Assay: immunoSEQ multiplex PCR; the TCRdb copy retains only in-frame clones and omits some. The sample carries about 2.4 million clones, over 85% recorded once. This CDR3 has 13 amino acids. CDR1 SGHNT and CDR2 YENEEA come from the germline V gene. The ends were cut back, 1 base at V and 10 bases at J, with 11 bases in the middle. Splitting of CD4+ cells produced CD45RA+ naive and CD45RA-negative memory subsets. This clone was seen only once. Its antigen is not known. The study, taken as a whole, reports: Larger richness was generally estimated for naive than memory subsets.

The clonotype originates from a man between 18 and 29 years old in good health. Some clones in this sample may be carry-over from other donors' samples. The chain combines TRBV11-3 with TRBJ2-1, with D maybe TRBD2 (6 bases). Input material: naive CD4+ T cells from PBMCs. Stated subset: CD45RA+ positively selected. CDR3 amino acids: CASSLVLGGEQFF. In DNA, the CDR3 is TGTGCCAGCAGCTTAGTTCTCGGGGGAGAGCAGTTCTTC.